This TCR beta chain is drawn from a study of PD-1 blockade in classical Hodgkin lymphoma. The CDR3 extends over 14 amino acids. V was cut by 6 bases and J by 0 bases, with 11 bases left in between. The germline V gene has CDR1 SEHNR and CDR2 FQNEAQ (reference sequence). Study-wide points: Why repertoires differed is undefined; disease activity or prior therapy possibly contributed. Those achieving complete response showed baseline diversity like newly diagnosed patients. CD4+ TCR diversity rose significantly by C4D1, and CD8+ TCR diversity did not. Exclusion covered patients beginning nivolumab under 1 year post-ASCT.

Method: immunoSEQ multiplex PCR; TCRdb's copy keeps in-frame clones and lacks some. The table has 30,000 to 40,000 clones, approximately 90% seen once. As for this clone: The antigen is undetermined.

Time point indicated: cycle 4 day 1 (C4D1), after more than 5 weeks of nivolumab. Every patient relapsed after autologous stem cell transplantation, and brentuximab vedotin exposure varied. Magnetic negative selection served to purify CD4+ T cells out of PBMCs that had been thawed. V and J are TRBV7-9 and TRBJ2-5; D is undetermined. The starting material was CD4+ T cells from blood, obtained before the fourth cycle of nivolumab. The receptor was isolated from a human donor with classical Hodgkin lymphoma. CDR3 loop: CASSRTPYQETQYF. CDR3 sequence (DNA): TGTGCCAGCAGTAGAACACCGTACCAAGAGACCCAGTACTTC.